Reported below is one T cell receptor beta chain. The target antigen is unknown. The sample originates from a study of cytomegalovirus exposure and HLA in healthy donors. Study conclusions and caveats: A later analysis, which compared TCR beta chains of equal frequency, found the HLA-associated ones more clonally expanded.

PCR primers comprised 60 Vbeta and 13 Jbeta primers. Measured with immunoSEQ multiplex PCR; TCRdb has only the in-frame clones, and not every one. The sample lists 150,000 to 200,000 clones; roughly 70% were seen once. CDR3 length: 17 amino acids. The germline V gene has CDR1 MGHRA and CDR2 YSYEKL. V lost 3 bases to trimming and J lost 4 bases, with 21 bases between them. This clonotype originated in a man aged 25 to 40 in good health and CMV-seropositive. This rearrangement joins TRBV4-1 to TRBJ1-1; D gene unclear. Sequenced material: PBMCs. CDR3 nucleotides: TGCGCCAGCAGCCATATGACGGCGGGGTTGGGCGGCACTGAAGCTTTCTTT. Its protein product is CASSHMTAGLGGTEAFF.